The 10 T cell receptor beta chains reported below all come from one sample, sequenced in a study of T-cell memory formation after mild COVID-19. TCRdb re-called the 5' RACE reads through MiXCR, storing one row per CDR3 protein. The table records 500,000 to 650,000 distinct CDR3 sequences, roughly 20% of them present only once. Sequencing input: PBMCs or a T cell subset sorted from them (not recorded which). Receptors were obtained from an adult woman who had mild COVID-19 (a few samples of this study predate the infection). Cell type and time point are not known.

CDR3 protein: CAIRTEVAEAFF. The CDR3, as DNA: TGTGCCATCAGGACGGAGGTTGCTGAAGCTTTCTTT. The genes are TRBV10-3 and TRBJ1-1; no clear D gene. The V end lost 6 bases, the J end lost 6 bases, and 11 bases lay between the germline ends. CDR1 and CDR2 from the germline V gene are ENHRY and SYGVKD. This CDR3 is built from 12 residues.

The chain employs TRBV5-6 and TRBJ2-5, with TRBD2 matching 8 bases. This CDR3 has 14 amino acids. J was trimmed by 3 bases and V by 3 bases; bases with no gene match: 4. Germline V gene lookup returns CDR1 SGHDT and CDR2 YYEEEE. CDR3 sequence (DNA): TGTGCCAGCAGCTCAGCGGGAGATGAAGAGACCCAGTACTTC. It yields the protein CASSSAGDEETQYF.

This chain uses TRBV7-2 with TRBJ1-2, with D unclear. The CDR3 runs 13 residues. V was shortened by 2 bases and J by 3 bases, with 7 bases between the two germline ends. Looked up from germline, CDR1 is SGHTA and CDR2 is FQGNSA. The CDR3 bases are TGTGCCAGCAGCTTACTCCAACACTATGGCTACACCTTC. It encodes CASSLLQHYGYTF.

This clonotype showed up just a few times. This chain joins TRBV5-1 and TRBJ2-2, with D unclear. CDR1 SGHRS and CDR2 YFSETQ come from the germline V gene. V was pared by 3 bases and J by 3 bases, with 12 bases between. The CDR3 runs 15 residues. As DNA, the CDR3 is TGCGCCAGCAGCTGGACCCCGAGCGACACCGGGGAGCTGTTTTTT. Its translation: CASSWTPSDTGELFF.

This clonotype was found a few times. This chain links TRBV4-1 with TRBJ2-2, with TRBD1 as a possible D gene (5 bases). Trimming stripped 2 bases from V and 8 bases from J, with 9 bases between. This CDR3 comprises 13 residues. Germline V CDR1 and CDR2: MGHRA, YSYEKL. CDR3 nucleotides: TGCGCCAGCAGCCAACTAGGGGCGGGGGAGCTGTTTTTT. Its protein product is CASSQLGAGELFF.

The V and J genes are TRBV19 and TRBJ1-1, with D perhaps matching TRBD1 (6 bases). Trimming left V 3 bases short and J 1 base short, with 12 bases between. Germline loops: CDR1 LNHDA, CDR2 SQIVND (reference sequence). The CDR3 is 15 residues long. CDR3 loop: CASSIWAGANTEAFF. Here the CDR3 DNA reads TGTGCCAGTAGTATCTGGGCAGGGGCGAACACTGAAGCTTTCTTT.

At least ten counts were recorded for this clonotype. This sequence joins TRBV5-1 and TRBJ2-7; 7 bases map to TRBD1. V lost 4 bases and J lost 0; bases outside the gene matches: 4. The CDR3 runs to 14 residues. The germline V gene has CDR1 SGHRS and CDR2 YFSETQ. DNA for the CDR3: TGCGCCAGCAGCCCGACAGGGACCTCCTACGAGCAGTACTTC. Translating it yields CASSPTGTSYEQYF.

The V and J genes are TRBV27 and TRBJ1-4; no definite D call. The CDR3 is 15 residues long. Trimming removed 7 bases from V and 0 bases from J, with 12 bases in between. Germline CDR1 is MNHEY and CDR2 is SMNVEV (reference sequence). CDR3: CASKPLITTNEKLFF. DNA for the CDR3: TGTGCCAGCAAGCCCCTTATTACAACTAATGAAAAACTGTTTTTT.

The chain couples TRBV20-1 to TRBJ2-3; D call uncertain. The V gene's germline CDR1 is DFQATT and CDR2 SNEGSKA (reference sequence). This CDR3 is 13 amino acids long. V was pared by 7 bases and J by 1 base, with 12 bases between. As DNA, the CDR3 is TGCAGTGGTTGGGCTACCCGCACAGATACGCAGTATTTT. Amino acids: CSGWATRTDTQYF.

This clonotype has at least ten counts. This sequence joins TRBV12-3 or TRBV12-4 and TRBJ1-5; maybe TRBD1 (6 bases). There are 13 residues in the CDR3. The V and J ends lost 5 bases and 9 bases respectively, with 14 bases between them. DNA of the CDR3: TGTGCCAGCAGTCTCCAAGAAGGGGGGCCCCAGCATTTT. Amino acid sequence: CASSLQEGGPQHF.